The T cell receptor beta chain under discussion was sequenced for a study of blood T cell repertoires in COVID-19. Overall study context: The origin of the acute and convalescent COVID-19 samples was the United States, Italy and Spain. In each case, the material was cDNA or gDNA derived from T cells, B-cell-depleted T cells, or PBMCs.

Germline V lookup: CDR1 MGHRA, CDR2 YSYEKL. The CDR3 length is 12 residues. V lost 3 bases and J 4 bases, leaving 6 bases between the germline ends. As handled by the study authors: Amplified reference gene primers provided the basis for estimating nucleated cell counts. Clones were sequenced by immunoSEQ multiplex PCR, and TCRdb holds only the in-frame ones, with some missing. That table gives V, J and clone size, and the DNA gave D and trimming. The sample lists 270,000 or so clones, about 88% occurring once. The TCR originated in a woman aged 40 to 50 who had recovered from COVID-19. The specimen sequenced was peripheral blood. This sequence joins TRBV4-1 and TRBJ1-2, with a weak D call TRBD1 (6 bases). The CDR3 sequence: CASSQDSYGYTF. CDR3 bases: TGCGCCAGCAGCCAGGACAGCTATGGCTACACCTTC.